The T cell receptor (beta chain) under discussion was sequenced for a study of cytomegalovirus exposure and HLA in healthy donors. Across the whole study: As released early, the data held 85 million to 95 million unique TCRs from HLA-typed donors. Study-level results: Per a later analysis, HLA-associated TCR beta chains showed more clonal expansion than other, equally common TCR beta chains.

Germline-derived CDR1 and CDR2 are SGDLS and YYNGEE. The CDR3 length is 12 residues. The ends were cut back, 5 bases at V and 7 bases at J, with 9 bases in the middle. PCR used 60 Vbeta primers and 13 Jbeta primers. This table comes from immunoSEQ multiplex PCR, and its TCRdb copy is limited to in-frame clones, with some not included. In all, the sample yields just under 60,000 clones. Comments on this clone: The target antigen is unknown.

The TCR was taken from a male donor in good health and CMV-seronegative. The chain carries TRBV9 and TRBJ2-2; D is unresolved. The sequencing sample was made of PBMCs. CDR3 loop: CASRPPGGELFF. For the CDR3, the DNA is TGTGCCAGCAGACCCCCCGGCGGGGAGCTGTTTTTT. Filled out from reference TRBV9 and TRBJ2-2, the complete variable domain reads DSGVTQTPKHLITATGQRVTLRCSPRSGDLSVYWYQQSLDQGLQFLIQYYNGEERAKGNILERFSAQQFPDLHSELNLSSLELGDSALYFCASRPPGGELFFGEGSRLTVL.